The 21 T cell receptor beta chains given below trace back to one sample, sequenced in a study of blood T cell repertoires in COVID-19. Profiling relied on immunoSEQ multiplex PCR, and the TCRdb table lists in-frame clones only, not all of them. The table has over 150,000 clones, 85% seen once. Sequenced material: peripheral blood. These receptor sequences come from a woman aged 60 to 75 with COVID-19, enrolled during active disease.

This clone was seen a single time. This chain joins TRBV7-8 and TRBJ1-2; no definite D call. Germline CDR1 is SGHVS and CDR2 is FQNEAQ. With 3 bases removed from V and 2 bases from J, the gap between germline ends came to 7 bases. The CDR3 runs to 13 residues. The CDR3 nucleotides read TGTGCCAGCAGCTTGAGGGAAAACTATGGCTACACCTTC. Translation: CASSLRENYGYTF.

The V gene is TRBV12-5, the J gene TRBJ1-1; D not certain. In germline, CDR1 is LGHNT, CDR2 FRNRAP. The germline V and J ends were trimmed by 7 bases and 1 base, with 13 bases remaining between them. The CDR3 sequence is 14 residues long. DNA for the CDR3: TGTGCTAGTGTCCTGAACGAGGGGAACACTGAAGCTTTCTTT. This codes for CASVLNEGNTEAFF.

This clone was recorded a few times. CDR3 protein: CASSFFAGYEQYF. Written as DNA, the CDR3 is TGTGCCAGCAGTTTCTTTGCAGGATACGAGCAGTACTTC. The J gene is TRBJ2-7, the V gene TRBV27; D gene uncertain. The V gene's germline CDR1 is MNHEY and CDR2 SMNVEV (reference sequence). Trimming removed 3 bases at V and 4 bases at J, with 10 bases between. This CDR3 region has 13 residues.

The rearrangement joins TRBV6-5 to TRBJ2-3, with 9 bases lining up with TRBD1. In germline, CDR1 is MNHEY, CDR2 SVGAGI. CDR3 length: 14 residues. J gave up 2 bases and V 7 bases, and 4 bases lay outside the gene matches. The CDR3 bases are TGTGCCAGCACCCGGGACAGGGTCACAGATACGCAGTATTTT. This codes for CASTRDRVTDTQYF.

The V gene is TRBV7-9, the J gene TRBJ1-4; no firm D call. The ends were cut back, 6 bases at V and 5 bases at J, with 13 bases in the middle. The CDR3 has 14 amino acids. Germline CDR1 reads SEHNR; CDR2 reads FQNEAQ (reference sequence). The CDR3 protein is CASRSEGGNEKLFF. As DNA, the CDR3 is TGTGCCAGCAGAAGCGAGGGAGGGAATGAAAAACTGTTTTTT.

This clone was recorded a few times. The rearrangement uses TRBV18 and TRBJ1-5; 7 bases line up with TRBD1. Germline V lookup: CDR1 KGHSH, CDR2 LQKENI. The V gene end was trimmed by 5 bases and the J gene end by 9 bases; junction bases not matched to a gene: 7. The CDR3 has 13 residues. CDR3 protein: CASSTGDDLPQHF. The CDR3 nucleotides read TGTGCCAGCTCAACAGGGGACGATCTGCCCCAGCATTTT.

This chain links TRBV2 with TRBJ1-5, with a possible D match to TRBD1 (5 bases). Trimming cost V 8 bases and J 5 bases, with 13 bases left between them. Germline V gives CDR1 SNHLY, CDR2 FYNNEI. CDR3 length: 13 residues. Here the CDR3 DNA reads TGTGCCAGCCATAGGCGCAGGGATCAGCCCCAGCATTTT. Amino acids: CASHRRRDQPQHF.

This clone has just one count. This rearrangement joins TRBV5-1 to TRBJ1-2; 10 bases are a match to TRBD1. The CDR3 has 14 amino acids. V was clipped by 4 bases and J by 6 bases; unmatched bases: 6. Germline-derived CDR1 and CDR2 are SGHRS and YFSETQ. The CDR3 coding sequence is TGCGCCAGCAGCCCGACAGGGGGCTCAAATGGCTACACCTTC. Its translation: CASSPTGGSNGYTF.

V is TRBV2 and J is TRBJ1-1; D may be TRBD1 (6 bases). V lost 7 bases and J 0 bases, leaving 9 bases between the germline ends. This CDR3 is built from 13 residues. Per germline, CDR1 SNHLY and CDR2 FYNNEI. The CDR3 is CASNRDMNTEAFF. CDR3 coding DNA: TGTGCCAGCAATCGGGACATGAACACTGAAGCTTTCTTT.

J is TRBJ2-7 and V is TRBV7-2; D is ambiguous. The CDR3 contains 15 residues. Germline lookup yields CDR1 SGHTA and CDR2 FQGNSA. The V end lost 1 base, the J end lost 5 bases, and 15 bases lay between the germline ends. Here the CDR3 DNA reads TGTGCCAGCAGCTTAGAACTGAATCCCCCCCACGAGCAGTACTTC. Translated: CASSLELNPPHEQYF.

The chain joins TRBV7-3 to TRBJ2-3; 7 bases agree with TRBD2. CDR1 SGHTA and CDR2 FQGTGA come from the germline V gene. This CDR3 has 15 residues. Trimming removed 3 bases from V and 3 bases from J; junction bases left unmatched: 6. CDR3 loop: CASSFNPGGTDTQYF. For the CDR3, the DNA is TGTGCCAGCAGCTTTAATCCGGGAGGTACAGATACGCAGTATTTT. Full variable domain (outside the CDR3, taken from reference TRBV7-3 and TRBJ2-3): GAGVSQTPSNKVTEKGKYVELRCDPISGHTALYWYRQSLGQGPEFLIYFQGTGAADDSGLPNDRFFAVRPEGSVSTLKIQRTERGDSAVYLCASSFNPGGTDTQYFGPGTRLTVL.

This rearrangement joins TRBV19 to TRBJ1-2; D is possibly TRBD1 (6 bases). Deletions cut 5 bases from V and 12 bases from J, with 16 bases between. From germline, CDR1 is LNHDA and CDR2 SQIVND (reference sequence). This CDR3 has 12 amino acids. CDR3 protein: CASSVNRVPNTF. In nucleotides, the CDR3 is TGTGCCAGTAGTGTTAACAGGGTTCCAAACACCTTC.

V usage is TRBV4-1 and J usage is TRBJ2-2; a weak D match, TRBD2 (5 bases). Germline loops: CDR1 MGHRA, CDR2 YSYEKL. Trimming removed 0 bases from V and 11 bases from J, with 7 bases in between. The CDR3 sequence is 12 residues long. CDR3: CASSQDGRELFF. Written as DNA, the CDR3 is TGCGCCAGCAGCCAAGATGGGAGAGAGCTGTTTTTT.

The chain recombines TRBV18 with TRBJ2-7; 7 bases are a match to TRBD1. Germline V CDR1 and CDR2: KGHSH, LQKENI. J lost 4 bases, V lost 8 bases, and 11 bases had no gene match. The CDR3 length is 14 residues. The CDR3 is CASRTGTEGYEQYF. CDR3 bases: TGTGCCAGCAGAACCGGGACAGAAGGGTACGAGCAGTACTTC.

This chain links TRBV19 with TRBJ2-5; D not resolved. The germline gives CDR1 LNHDA, CDR2 SQIVND (reference sequence). The CDR3 contains 14 residues. The V and J ends lost 5 bases and 2 bases respectively, with 12 bases between them. In DNA, the CDR3 is TGTGCCAGTAGTCGGCAGGCATTTCAAGAGACCCAGTACTTC. This translates into CASSRQAFQETQYF.

As for this clone: One end of the junction fails to match germline, which may point to a read error. The V call is TRBV6-1, the J call TRBJ1-2; no clear D gene. The CDR3 consists of 16 residues. CDR1 is MNHNS, CDR2 SASEGT, per germline. The CDR3 is CASTERRGNVFYGYTF. CDR3 DNA: TGTGCCAGCACTGAAAGGCGGGGTAATGTATTCTATGGCTACACCTTC.

This sequence joins TRBV19 and TRBJ1-1; no clear D gene. Germline CDR1 is LNHDA and CDR2 is SQIVND (reference sequence). CDR3 length equals 16 residues. With 7 bases removed from V and 1 base from J, the gap between germline ends came to 19 bases. CDR3 sequence: CASNTPRGGPNTEAFF. CDR3 DNA: TGTGCCAGTAACACCCCCCGGGGAGGGCCGAACACTGAAGCTTTCTTT.

V usage is TRBV19 and J usage is TRBJ1-5; 7 bases fit TRBD1. The germline gives CDR1 LNHDA, CDR2 SQIVND (reference sequence). This CDR3 is 15 amino acids long. Unmatched junction bases numbered 6, after V lost 3 bases and J lost 4 bases. As DNA, the CDR3 is TGTGCCAGTAGTATTAGCGGGACAGCGAATCAGCCCCAGCATTTT. Its translation is CASSISGTANQPQHF. Complete variable domain (other parts from reference TRBV19 and TRBJ1-5): DGGITQSPKYLFRKEGQNVTLSCEQNLNHDAMYWYRQDPGQGLRLIYYSQIVNDFQKGDIAEGYSVSREKKESFPLTVTSAQKNPTAFYLCASSISGTANQPQHFGDGTRLSIL.

This clone came up once. The CDR3 DNA reads TGTGCCAGTAGTATTCGACGGCTTAGGGGGAACACTGAAGCTTTCTTT. Protein: CASSIRRLRGNTEAFF. The rearrangement uses TRBV19 and TRBJ1-1; D is perhaps TRBD1 (5 bases). The V gene's germline CDR1 is LNHDA and CDR2 SQIVND (reference sequence). V was trimmed by 3 bases and J by 1 base, leaving 15 bases between them. CDR3 length: 16 amino acids.

The genes are TRBV6-5 and TRBJ1-6; TRBD1 matches 8 bases. Germline CDR1 reads MNHEY; CDR2 reads SVGAGI. J gave up 7 bases and V 6 bases, and 5 bases lay outside the gene matches. The length of the CDR3 is 14 residues. Written as DNA, the CDR3 is TGTGCCAGCAGGGAGACAGGGGAAAATTCACCCCTCCACTTT. Translating it yields CASRETGENSPLHF.

This sequence joins TRBV14 and TRBJ2-7; D might be TRBD1 (5 bases). V shed 1 base and J shed 6 bases, with 13 bases lying between them. The CDR3 length is 14 residues. Germline values: CDR1 SGHDN, CDR2 FVKESK. The chain's CDR3 is CASSQAPGNSEQYF. CDR3 DNA sequence: TGTGCCAGCAGCCAAGCGCCAGGGAACAGCGAGCAGTACTTC.